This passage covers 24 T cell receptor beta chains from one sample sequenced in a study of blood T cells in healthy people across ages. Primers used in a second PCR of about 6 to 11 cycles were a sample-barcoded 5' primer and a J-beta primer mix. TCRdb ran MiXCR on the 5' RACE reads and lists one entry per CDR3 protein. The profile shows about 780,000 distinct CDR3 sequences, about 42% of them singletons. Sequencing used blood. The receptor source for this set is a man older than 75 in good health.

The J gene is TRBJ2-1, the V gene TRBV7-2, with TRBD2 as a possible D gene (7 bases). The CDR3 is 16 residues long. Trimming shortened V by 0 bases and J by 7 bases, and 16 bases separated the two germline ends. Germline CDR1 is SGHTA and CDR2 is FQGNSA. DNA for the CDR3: TGTGCCAGCAGCTTAGCGGGGGGGGGGGGCCGAAATGAGCAGTTCTTC. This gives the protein CASSLAGGGGRNEQFF.

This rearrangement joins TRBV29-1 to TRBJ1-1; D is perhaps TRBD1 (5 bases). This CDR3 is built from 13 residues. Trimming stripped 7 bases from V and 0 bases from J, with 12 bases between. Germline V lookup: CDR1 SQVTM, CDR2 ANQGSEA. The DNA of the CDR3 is TGCAGCGCCGCGAAGACAGTGAACACTGAAGCTTTCTTT. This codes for CSAAKTVNTEAFF.

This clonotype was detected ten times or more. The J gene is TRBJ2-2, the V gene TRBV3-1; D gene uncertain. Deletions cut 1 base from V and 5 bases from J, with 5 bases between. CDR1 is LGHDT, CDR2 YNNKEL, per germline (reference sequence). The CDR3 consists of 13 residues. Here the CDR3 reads CASSQGSTGELFF. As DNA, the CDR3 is TGTGCCAGCAGCCAAGGGTCAACCGGGGAGCTGTTTTTT.

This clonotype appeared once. CDR3 sequence: CASSNVGSETQYF. The CDR3 nucleotides read TGTGCCAGCAGCAACGTGGGGTCCGAGACCCAGTACTTC. The chain is built from TRBV7-3 and TRBJ2-5, with D uncertain. CDR3 length: 13 amino acids. Germline CDR1 reads SGHTA; CDR2 reads FQGTGA. Between the trimmed V and J ends, which lost 5 bases and 5 bases, there was a span of 12 bases.

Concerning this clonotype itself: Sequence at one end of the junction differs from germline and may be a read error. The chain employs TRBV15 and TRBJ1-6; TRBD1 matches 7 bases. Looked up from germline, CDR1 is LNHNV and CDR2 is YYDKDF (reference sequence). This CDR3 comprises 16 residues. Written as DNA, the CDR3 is TGTGCCACCAGCAGATCGGGACAGCCCAGGAATTCACCCCCCCACTTT. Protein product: CATSRSGQPRNSPPHF.

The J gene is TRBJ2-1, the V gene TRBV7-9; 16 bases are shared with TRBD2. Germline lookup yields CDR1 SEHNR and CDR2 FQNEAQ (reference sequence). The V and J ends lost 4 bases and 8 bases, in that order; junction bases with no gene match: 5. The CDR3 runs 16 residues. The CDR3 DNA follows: TGTGCCAGCAGCTCCGGGACTAGCGGGAGGGCCGATGAGCAGTTCTTC. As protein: CASSSGTSGRADEQFF.

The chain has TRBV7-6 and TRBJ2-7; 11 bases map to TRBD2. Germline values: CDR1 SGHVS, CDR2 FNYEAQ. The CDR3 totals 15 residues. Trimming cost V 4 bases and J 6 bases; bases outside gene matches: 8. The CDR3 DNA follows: TGTGCCAGCAGCTCTATAGCGGGAGGGCTGGTCGAGCAGTACTTC. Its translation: CASSSIAGGLVEQYF.

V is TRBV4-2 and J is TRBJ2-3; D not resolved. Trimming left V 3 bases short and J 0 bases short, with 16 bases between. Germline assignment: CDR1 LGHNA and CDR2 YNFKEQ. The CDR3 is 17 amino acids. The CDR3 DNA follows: TGTGCCAGCAGCCATCAATTGGCGGAAACTAGCACAGATACGCAGTATTTT. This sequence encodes CASSHQLAETSTDTQYF.

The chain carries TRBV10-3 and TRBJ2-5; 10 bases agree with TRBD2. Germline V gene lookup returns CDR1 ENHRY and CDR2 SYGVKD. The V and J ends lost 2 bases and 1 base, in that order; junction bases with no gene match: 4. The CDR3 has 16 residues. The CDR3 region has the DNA TGTGCCATCAGTGAGGGAACTAGCGGGACCCAAGAGACCCAGTACTTC. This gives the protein CAISEGTSGTQETQYF.

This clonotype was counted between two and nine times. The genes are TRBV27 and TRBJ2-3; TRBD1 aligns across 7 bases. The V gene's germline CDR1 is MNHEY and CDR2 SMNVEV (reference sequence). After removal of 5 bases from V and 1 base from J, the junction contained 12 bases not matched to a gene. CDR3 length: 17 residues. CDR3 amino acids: CASSPLGTAPRTDTQYF. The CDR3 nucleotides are TGTGCCAGCAGTCCGCTCGGGACAGCACCACGCACAGATACGCAGTATTTT.

The CDR3 region has the DNA TGCAGTGCCCGGGCGGGGGCTAGCGCACAAGAGACCCAGTACTTC. Translation: CSARAGASAQETQYF. The V call is TRBV20-1, the J call TRBJ2-5; possible D gene TRBD2, 7 bases. Germline V gene data show CDR1 as DFQATT and CDR2 as SNEGSKA (reference sequence). The CDR3 has 15 amino acids. Trimming removed 6 bases from V and 2 bases from J, with 19 bases in between.

As DNA, the CDR3 is TGTGCCAGCAGCGTGAGGGACAGGGAGACCGGGGAGCTGTTTTTT. Amino acids: CASSVRDRETGELFF. V gene TRBV9 combines with J gene TRBJ2-2, with 9 bases lining up with TRBD1. CDR3 length: 15 residues. The germline gives CDR1 SGDLS, CDR2 YYNGEE. V was pared by 2 bases and J by 5 bases, with 4 bases of the junction left unmatched.

The CDR3 nucleotides read TGCAGTGCTAGAGACGCCCCTCTAGGGTACAATGAGCAGTACTTC. Amino acid sequence: CSARDAPLGYNEQYF. The chain recombines TRBV20-1 with TRBJ2-5, with unresolved D. The germline V and J ends were trimmed by 0 bases and 11 bases, with 22 bases remaining between them. CDR3 size: 15 residues. CDR1 DFQATT and CDR2 SNEGSKA come from the germline V gene (reference sequence).

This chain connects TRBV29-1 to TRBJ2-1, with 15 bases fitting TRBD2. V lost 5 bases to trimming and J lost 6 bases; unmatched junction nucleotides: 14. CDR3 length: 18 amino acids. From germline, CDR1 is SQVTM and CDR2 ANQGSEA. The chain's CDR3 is CSVPGLAGGPQFGNEQFF. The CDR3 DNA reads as TGCAGCGTTCCTGGACTAGCGGGAGGGCCCCAATTCGGCAATGAGCAGTTCTTC.

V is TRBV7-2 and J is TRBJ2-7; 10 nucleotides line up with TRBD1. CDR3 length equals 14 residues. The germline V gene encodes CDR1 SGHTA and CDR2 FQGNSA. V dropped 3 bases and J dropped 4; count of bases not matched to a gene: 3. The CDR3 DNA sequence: TGTGCCAGCAGCTTCGGACAGGGGGGGTACGAGCAGTACTTC. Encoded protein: CASSFGQGGYEQYF.

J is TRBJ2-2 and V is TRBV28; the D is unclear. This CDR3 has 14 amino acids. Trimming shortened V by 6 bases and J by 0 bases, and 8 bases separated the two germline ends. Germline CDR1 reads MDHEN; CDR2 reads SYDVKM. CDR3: CASSPWANTGELFF. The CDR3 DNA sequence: TGTGCCAGCAGCCCATGGGCGAACACCGGGGAGCTGTTTTTT. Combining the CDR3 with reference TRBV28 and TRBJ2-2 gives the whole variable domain DVKVTQSSRYLVKRTGEKVFLECVQDMDHENMFWYRQDPGLGLRLIYFSYDVKMKEKGDIPEGYSVSREKKERFSLILESASTNQTSMYLCASSPWANTGELFFGEGSRLTVL.

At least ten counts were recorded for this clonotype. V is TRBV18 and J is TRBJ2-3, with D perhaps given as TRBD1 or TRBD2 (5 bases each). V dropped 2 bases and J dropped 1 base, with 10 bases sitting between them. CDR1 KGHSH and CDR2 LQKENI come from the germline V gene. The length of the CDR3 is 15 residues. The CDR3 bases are TGTGCCAGCTCACCAGAGGGGCGCGGCACAGATACGCAGTATTTT. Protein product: CASSPEGRGTDTQYF.

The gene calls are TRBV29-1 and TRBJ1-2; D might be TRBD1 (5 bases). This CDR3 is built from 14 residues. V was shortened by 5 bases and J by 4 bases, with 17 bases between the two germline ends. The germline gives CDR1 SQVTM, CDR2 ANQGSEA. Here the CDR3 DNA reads TGCAGCGTTCATTCTTTCGGGGGAATCTATGGCTACACCTTC. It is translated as CSVHSFGGIYGYTF.

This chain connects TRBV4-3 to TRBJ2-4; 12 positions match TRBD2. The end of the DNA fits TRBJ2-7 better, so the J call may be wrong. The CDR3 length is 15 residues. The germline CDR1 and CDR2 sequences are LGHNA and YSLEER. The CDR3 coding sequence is TGCGCCAGCAGCCAACAGACTAGCGGGAGTTACGAGCAGTACTTC. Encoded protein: CASSQQTSGSYEQYF.

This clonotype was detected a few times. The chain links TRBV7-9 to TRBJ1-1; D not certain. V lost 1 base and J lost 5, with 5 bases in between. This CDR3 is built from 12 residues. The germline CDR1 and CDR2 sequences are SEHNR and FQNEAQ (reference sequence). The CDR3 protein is CASSLGVTEAFF. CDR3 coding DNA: TGTGCCAGCAGCTTAGGTGTAACTGAAGCTTTCTTT.

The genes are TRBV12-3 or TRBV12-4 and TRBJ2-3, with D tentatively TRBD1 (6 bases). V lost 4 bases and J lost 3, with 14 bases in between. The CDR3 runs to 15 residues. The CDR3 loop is CASSSREQGTDTQYF. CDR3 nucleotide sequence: TGTGCCAGCAGTTCTAGGGAACAGGGAACAGATACGCAGTATTTT.

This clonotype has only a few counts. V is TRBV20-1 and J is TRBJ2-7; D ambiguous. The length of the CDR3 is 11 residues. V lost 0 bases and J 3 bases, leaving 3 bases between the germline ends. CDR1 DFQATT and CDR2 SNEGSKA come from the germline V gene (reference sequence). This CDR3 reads CSARESYEQYF. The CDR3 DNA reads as TGCAGTGCTAGAGAGAGCTACGAGCAGTACTTC.

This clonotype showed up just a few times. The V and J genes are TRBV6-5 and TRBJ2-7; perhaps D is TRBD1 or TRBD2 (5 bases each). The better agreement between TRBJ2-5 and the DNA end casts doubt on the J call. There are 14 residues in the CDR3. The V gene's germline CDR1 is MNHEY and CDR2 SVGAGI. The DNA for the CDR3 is TGTGCCAGCAGGACCGGGACGGGTAAAGAGACCCAGTACTTC. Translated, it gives CASRTGTGKETQYF.

The CDR3, as DNA: TGTGCCAGCAGTCTAACCGGGACTAGCGTCTACAATGAGCAGTTCTTC. The encoded protein is CASSLTGTSVYNEQFF. J is TRBJ2-1 and V is TRBV12-3 or TRBV12-4; 10 positions agree with TRBD2. This CDR3 spans 16 amino acids. Trimming cost V 5 bases and J 3 bases; bases outside gene matches: 7.